Listed below are T cell receptor beta chains from one sample, sequenced in a study of beta chain features in type 1 diabetes. TCRdb keeps only in-frame clones here, not all; method: immunoSEQ multiplex PCR. The data hold hundreds of thousands of clones, with roughly an eighth observed a single time. The sample consisted of naive CD4+ T cells from blood. These receptors originate from a man between 18 and 29 years old with type 1 diabetes. The CDR3 runs from the conserved cysteine through the conserved F or W. The D gene is left open where the match is weak. Where a row states a size, it is once, few, many or the class of an expanded clone; other rows omit it.

v_gene: TRBV5-1
d_gene: TRBD1
j_gene: TRBJ1-5
abundance: .
CDR3aa: CASAPGTGGSNQPQHF
CDR3nt: TGCGCCAGCGCCCCGGGGACAGGGGGAAGCAATCAGCCCCAGCATTTT

v_gene: TRBV6-5
d_gene: TRBD1
j_gene: TRBJ2-5
abundance: .
CDR3aa: CASSPGQGETQYF
CDR3nt: TGTGCCAGCAGTCCCGGACAGGGGGAGACCCAGTACTTC

v_gene: TRBV2
d_gene: .
j_gene: TRBJ2-7
abundance: few
CDR3aa: CARGEVGAAYEQYF
CDR3nt: TGTGCCAGAGGCGAGGTGGGGGCCGCCTACGAGCAGTACTTC

v_gene: TRBV19
d_gene: .
j_gene: TRBJ1-2
abundance: .
CDR3aa: CASMSGLDGYTF
CDR3nt: TGTGCCAGTATGTCGGGGCTTGATGGCTACACCTTC

v_gene: TRBV11-3
d_gene: .
j_gene: TRBJ2-1
abundance: .
CDR3aa: CASSPGRKDNEQFF
CDR3nt: TGTGCCAGCAGCCCAGGACGGAAGGACAATGAGCAGTTCTTC

v_gene: TRBV2
d_gene: .
j_gene: TRBJ1-2
abundance: .
CDR3aa: CASSERDFGYTF
CDR3nt: TGTGCCAGCAGTGAACGGGATTTTGGCTACACCTTC

v_gene: TRBV7-9
d_gene: .
j_gene: TRBJ1-1
abundance: few
CDR3aa: CASSFEGPNTEAFF
CDR3nt: TGTGCCAGCAGCTTCGAAGGCCCGAACACTGAAGCTTTCTTT

v_gene: TRBV7-2
d_gene: .
j_gene: TRBJ1-2
abundance: .
CDR3aa: CASSFGPGGNYGYTF
CDR3nt: TGTGCCAGCAGCTTCGGGCCTGGGGGTAACTATGGCTACACCTTC

v_gene: TRBV10-3
d_gene: TRBD1
j_gene: TRBJ2-1
abundance: .
CDR3aa: CAISESTGSNNEQFF
CDR3nt: TGTGCCATCAGTGAATCGACAGGGTCTAACAATGAGCAGTTCTTC

v_gene: TRBV6-1
d_gene: .
j_gene: TRBJ2-7
abundance: .
CDR3aa: CASSEFVRADEQYF
CDR3nt: TGTGCCAGCAGTGAATTTGTCAGGGCGGACGAGCAGTACTTC

v_gene: TRBV6-1
d_gene: .
j_gene: TRBJ2-7
abundance: .
CDR3aa: CASSESVTGIYEQYF
CDR3nt: TGTGCCAGCAGTGAATCTGTTACGGGGATCTACGAGCAGTACTTC